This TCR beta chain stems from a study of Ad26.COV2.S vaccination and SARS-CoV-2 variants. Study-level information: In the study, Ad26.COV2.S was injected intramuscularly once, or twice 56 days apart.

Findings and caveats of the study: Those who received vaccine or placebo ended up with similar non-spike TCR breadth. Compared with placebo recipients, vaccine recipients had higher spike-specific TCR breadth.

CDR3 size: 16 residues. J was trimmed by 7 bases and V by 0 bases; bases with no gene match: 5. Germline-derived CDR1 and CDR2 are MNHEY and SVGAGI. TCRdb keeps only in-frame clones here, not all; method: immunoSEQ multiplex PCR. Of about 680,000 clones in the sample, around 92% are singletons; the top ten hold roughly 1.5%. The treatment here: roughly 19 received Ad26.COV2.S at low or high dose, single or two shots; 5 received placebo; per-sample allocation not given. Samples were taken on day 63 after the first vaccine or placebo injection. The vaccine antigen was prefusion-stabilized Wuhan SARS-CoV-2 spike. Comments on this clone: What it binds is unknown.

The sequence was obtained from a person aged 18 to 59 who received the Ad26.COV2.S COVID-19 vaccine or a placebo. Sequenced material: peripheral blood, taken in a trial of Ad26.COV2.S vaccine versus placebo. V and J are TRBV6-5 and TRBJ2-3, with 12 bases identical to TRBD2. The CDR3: CASSYSTLAGGNTQYF. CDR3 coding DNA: TGTGCCAGCAGTTACTCAACCCTAGCGGGGGGGAATACGCAGTATTTT.